This T cell receptor (beta chain) was obtained from a study of PD-1 blockade in classical Hodgkin lymphoma. Sequencing used immunoSEQ multiplex PCR; TCRdb keeps in-frame clones, though not all of them. The sample has 7,000 or so clones; 50% to 75% are singletons. This CDR3 spans 13 amino acids. V was clipped by 7 bases and J by 0 bases, with 9 bases between them. Germline values: CDR1 LNHDA, CDR2 SQIVND (reference sequence). As for time point: cycle 4 day 1 (C4D1), after about 6 weeks of nivolumab. Every one of the patients relapsed after autologous stem cell transplantation (brentuximab vedotin exposure was variable). Isolated CD8+ T cells were derived from thawed PBMCs through magnetic negative selection.

This clonotype originated in a human donor with classical Hodgkin lymphoma. The chain combines TRBV19 with TRBJ1-1; D may be TRBD1 (5 bases). The sample consisted of CD8+ T cells from blood, taken before the fourth cycle of nivolumab. CDR3 bases: TGTGCCAGTAATACGGGGCTGAACACTGAAGCTTTCTTT. Its protein product is CASNTGLNTEAFF. Drawing the rest from reference TRBV19 and TRBJ1-1, the complete variable domain is DGGITQSPKYLFRKEGQNVTLSCEQNLNHDAMYWYRQDPGQGLRLIYYSQIVNDFQKGDIAEGYSVSREKKESFPLTVTSAQKNPTAFYLCASNTGLNTEAFFGQGTRLTVV.